The next 20 T cell receptor beta chains were all read from a single sample in a study of regulatory T cells in long-lasting Graves disease. Construction of the TCR beta libraries employed iRepertoire HTBI primers in conjunction with Arm-PCR of CDR3 regions. Each CDR3 protein is one row after TCRdb ran MiXCR on the multiplex PCR reads. The sample holds 350,000 to 550,000 distinct CDR3 sequences, just under 15% seen once. Time point defined: newly diagnosed GD, antithyroid drugs for less than 3 months. The TCR library was made from RNA extracted from PBMCs. These data were also filed under a second study, of T cells in Graves' hyperthyroidism and ophthalmopathy.

This sample comprised peripheral blood mononuclear cells (PBMCs), obtained at new diagnosis, from a patient treated with antithyroid drugs. The receptors derive from a woman aged 30 to 39 with Graves disease.

The table lists this clonotype with many counts. The chain carries TRBV6-1 and TRBJ2-1; D unclear. The CDR3 consists of 13 residues. V lost 6 bases to trimming and J lost 9 bases, with 15 bases between them. CDR1 and CDR2 from the germline V gene are MNHNS and SASEGT. The CDR3 nucleotides are TGTGCCAGCAGGAATTATAATAGTGGTGAGCAGTTCTTC. Protein sequence: CASRNYNSGEQFF.

This clonotype was seen repeatedly, ten times or more. V usage is TRBV11-2 and J usage is TRBJ2-3, with D uncertain. This CDR3 comprises 14 residues. The V gene lost 5 bases and the J gene lost 0 bases, with 9 bases spanning the gap. Germline CDR1 and CDR2: SGHAT and FQNNGV. Written as DNA, the CDR3 is TGTGCCAGCAGCGGGTTTACGAGCACAGATACGCAGTATTTT. It translates to CASSGFTSTDTQYF.

V gene TRBV4-1 combines with J gene TRBJ1-1, with D perhaps TRBD1 (5 bases). CDR3 size: 15 residues. The germline CDR1 and CDR2 sequences are MGHRA and YSYEKL. The V gene lost 0 bases and the J gene lost 5 bases, with 13 bases spanning the gap. CDR3 sequence reads: CASSQDPGGRTEAFF. CDR3 nucleotides: TGCGCCAGCAGCCAAGATCCGGGGGGTCGGACTGAAGCTTTCTTT.

The chain recombines TRBV6-1 with TRBJ1-4; D is unclear. CDR1 is MNHNS and CDR2 is SASEGT in the germline V gene. There are 13 residues in the CDR3. V lost 2 bases and J 5 bases, leaving 6 bases between the germline ends. The CDR3 coding sequence is TGTGCCAGCAGTGAATACAGAAATGAAAAACTGTTTTTT. Its translation is CASSEYRNEKLFF.

This clonotype occurred many times. The chain recombines TRBV11-2 with TRBJ2-4; 7 nucleotides align to TRBD1. V dropped 5 bases and J dropped 6; count of bases not matched to a gene: 13. Germline assignment: CDR1 SGHAT and CDR2 FQNNGV. CDR3 length: 16 residues. The CDR3 DNA is TGTGCCAGCAGCCCCCTCTCCACAGGGGCCCTAAACATTCAGTACTTC. It is translated as CASSPLSTGALNIQYF.

In this sample, this clonotype turned up many times. V usage is TRBV28 and J usage is TRBJ2-5, with 14 bases fitting TRBD2. Losses at the gene ends were 5 bases for V and 5 bases for J; bases not matched to a gene: 13. The germline gives CDR1 MDHEN, CDR2 SYDVKM. The CDR3 spans 18 residues. CDR3: CASSQPGLAGVRCETQYF. The CDR3 nucleotides read TGTGCCAGCAGTCAACCGGGACTAGCGGGAGTCCGGTGTGAGACCCAGTACTTC.

This clonotype was observed many times. The chain joins TRBV12-3 or TRBV12-4 to TRBJ1-1; D is unresolved. The CDR3 is made up of 13 amino acids. V lost 6 bases, J lost 6 bases, and 14 bases lay in between. CDR3 sequence: CASSPGAPPEAFF. In DNA form, the CDR3 reads TGTGCCAGCAGCCCAGGAGCCCCCCCTGAAGCTTTCTTT.

This clonotype has a count of ten or more. The chain combines TRBV9 with TRBJ2-3, with D possibly matching TRBD2 (6 bases). The V end was cut by 4 bases, the J end by 4 bases, with 25 bases between. The CDR3 is 18 residues long. Per germline, CDR1 SGDLS and CDR2 YYNGEE. The CDR3 loop reads CASSQRTGVRELPDTQYF. The CDR3 DNA reads TGTGCCAGCAGCCAGCGTACGGGAGTCAGGGAGCTCCCAGATACGCAGTATTTT.

This sequence joins TRBV4-1 and TRBJ2-3; no definite D call. CDR3 length: 14 amino acids. Trimming removed 2 bases from V and 0 bases from J, with 6 bases in between. Germline loops: CDR1 MGHRA, CDR2 YSYEKL. The CDR3 sequence is CASSQILSTDTQYF. CDR3 nucleotide sequence: TGCGCCAGCAGCCAAATACTAAGCACAGATACGCAGTATTTT.

The chain couples TRBV20-1 to TRBJ2-2; possible D gene TRBD1, 5 bases. CDR1 DFQATT and CDR2 SNEGSKA come from the germline V gene (reference sequence). V gave up 2 bases and J gave up 6 bases, with 13 bases separating them. This CDR3 region has 14 residues. CDR3 nucleotide sequence: TGCAGTGCTAGAAAGGGGCTAGAGGCCGGGGAGCTGTTTTTT. This codes for CSARKGLEAGELFF.

The sample holds many counts of this clonotype. One end of the junction varies from germline; a read error may be responsible. The chain combines TRBV5-1 with TRBJ2-7; D call uncertain. The CDR3 runs to 13 residues. Germline CDR1 is SGHRS and CDR2 is YFSETQ. The CDR3 DNA reads TGTGCCAGCTCACTGGACGTCTCCTACGAGCAGTACTTC. This sequence encodes CASSLDVSYEQYF. The whole variable domain, remainder taken from reference TRBV5-1 and TRBJ2-7, is KAGVTQTPRYLIKTRGQQVTLSCSPISGHRSVSWYQQTPGQGLQFLFEYFSETQRNKGNFPGRFSGRQFSNSRSEMNVSTLELGDSALYLCASSLDVSYEQYFGPGTRLTVT.

This clonotype was picked up many times. This chain connects TRBV28 to TRBJ2-1, with D possibly being TRBD2 (6 bases). The V and J ends lost 5 bases and 9 bases respectively, with 11 bases between them. Germline V gene data show CDR1 as MDHEN and CDR2 as SYDVKM. This CDR3 spans 12 amino acids. CDR3 in amino acids: CASSTTAGEQFF. For the CDR3, the DNA is TGTGCCAGCAGTACCACAGCGGGTGAGCAGTTCTTC.

This chain joins TRBV2 and TRBJ2-1, with D unclear. Germline loops: CDR1 SNHLY, CDR2 FYNNEI. This CDR3 comprises 12 residues. V was clipped by 7 bases and J by 6 bases, with 10 bases between them. The CDR3 nucleotides read TGTGCCAGCACCTCTCGACCCAATGAGCAGTTCTTC. Translating gives CASTSRPNEQFF.

The sample holds many counts of this clonotype. The chain employs TRBV30 and TRBJ1-1; D is perhaps TRBD1 (6 bases). Germline CDR1 and CDR2: GTSNPN and SVGIG (reference sequence). This CDR3 spans 14 amino acids. V was shortened by 3 bases and J by 2 bases, with 13 bases between the two germline ends. Here the CDR3 reads CAWRLQGFNTEAFF. The CDR3 region has the DNA TGTGCCTGGAGACTCCAGGGGTTCAACACTGAAGCTTTCTTT. Full variable domain (rest looked up from reference TRBV30 and TRBJ1-1): SQTIHQWPATLVQPVGSPLSLECTVEGTSNPNLYWYRQAAGRGLQLLFYSVGIGQISSEVPQNLSASRPQDRQFILSSKKLLLSDSGFYLCAWRLQGFNTEAFFGQGTRLTVV.

The rearrangement joins TRBV14 to TRBJ2-7; no definite D call. CDR1 SGHDN and CDR2 FVKESK come from the germline V gene. The CDR3 totals 15 residues. V lost 1 base and J 0 bases, leaving 10 bases between the germline ends. Here the CDR3 reads CASSQAHPSSYEQYF. Here the CDR3 DNA reads TGTGCCAGCAGCCAAGCGCACCCAAGCTCCTACGAGCAGTACTTC.

This clonotype was recorded at least ten times. The J gene is TRBJ1-2, the V gene TRBV2; D unresolved. This CDR3 is 14 amino acids long. Germline V CDR1 and CDR2: SNHLY, FYNNEI. Trimming shortened V by 2 bases and J by 9 bases, and 16 bases separated the two germline ends. The CDR3 reads CASSELVREGRYTF. The CDR3 coding sequence is TGTGCCAGCAGTGAACTTGTAAGGGAGGGCCGCTACACCTTC.

This clonotype was picked up many times. This chain connects TRBV13 to TRBJ2-1; D not certain. Germline V CDR1 and CDR2: PRHDT, FYEKMQ (reference sequence). V dropped 2 bases and J dropped 6 bases, with 8 bases sitting between them. The CDR3 contains 13 residues. CDR3 sequence: CASSLSGINEQFF. The DNA of the CDR3 is TGTGCCAGCAGCTTATCCGGAATCAATGAGCAGTTCTTC.

This clonotype has ten or more counts. This chain connects TRBV5-6 to TRBJ2-3, with TRBD1 identical over 9 bases. Trimming removed 0 bases from V and 2 bases from J; junction bases left unmatched: 1. This CDR3 contains 15 residues. Germline CDR1 reads SGHDT; CDR2 reads YYEEEE. The CDR3 reads CASSLDRGLTDTQYF. The CDR3 DNA reads TGTGCCAGCAGCTTGGACAGGGGGCTCACAGATACGCAGTATTTT.

This clonotype has a count of ten or more. This rearrangement joins TRBV12-3 or TRBV12-4 to TRBJ1-1; D is uncertain. CDR3 length: 15 amino acids. Trimming shortened V by 6 bases and J by 1 base, and 15 bases separated the two germline ends. The CDR3 DNA reads as TGTGCCAGCAGCCCCTCCGGGCGGCCGAACACTGAAGCTTTCTTT. Translation gives CASSPSGRPNTEAFF.

Concerning this clonotype: A much larger clone is a single base away; this may be a read error. Given the absence of the conserved phenylalanine or tryptophan at the CDR3 end, a read error is likely. The J gene is TRBJ2-5, the V gene TRBV11-2, with D perhaps TRBD1 or TRBD2 (6 bases each). Looked up from germline, CDR1 is SGHAT and CDR2 is FQNNGV. The V gene lost 0 bases and the J gene lost 5 bases, with 25 bases spanning the gap. The CDR3 loop spans 19 amino acids. CDR3 region: CASSLDSRQGGLGYETQYL. The CDR3 DNA reads as TGTGCCAGCAGCTTAGATTCGCGACAAGGGGGGCTCGGGTATGAGACCCAGTACCTC.